Below, 3 T cell receptor beta chains from the same sample are listed, as sequenced in a study of T cells in Graves' hyperthyroidism and ophthalmopathy (dated by TCRdb to 2018 to 2020). Library preparation used multiplex PCR. The sequencer listed for this sample is Illumina HiSeq 2000. The TCR beta CDR3 regions were amplified from RNA transcripts. The TCR CDR3 was subjected to a first round of RT-PCR using the HTBI primer set and the Qiagen OneStep RT-PCR kit. TCRdb's own reprocessing of the public reads used fastp at Q25 and MiXCR and kept productive beta chains. Rows are unified per CDR3 protein, each entry keeping the most common DNA and genes. This sample gives fewer than 40,000 distinct CDR3 sequences in total; under 60% of them show up just once. Roughly 15% of the sample is in the top ten clones. Material: blood. These receptor sequences come from a man aged 35 to 55 with Graves' ophthalmopathy.

This clonotype was detected many times. This chain connects TRBV19 to TRBJ2-7, with D possibly being TRBD1 (5 bases). Trimming shortened V by 7 bases and J by 0 bases, and 10 bases separated the two germline ends. The CDR3 is 13 residues long. Germline CDR1 and CDR2: LNHDA and SQIVND (reference sequence). DNA for the CDR3: TGTGCCAGTAAATCTGGGGCCTCCTACGAGCAGTACTTC. As protein: CASKSGASYEQYF.

This clonotype was seen repeatedly, ten times or more. CDR3 amino acids: CASRSVTGDEKLFF. The CDR3 nucleotides read TGTGCCAGCAGGTCGGTAACCGGGGATGAAAAACTGTTTTTT. This chain uses TRBV27 with TRBJ1-4; unclear D gene. V lost 6 bases and J lost 6, with 14 bases in between. Germline CDR1 is MNHEY and CDR2 is SMNVEV (reference sequence). The CDR3 totals 14 residues.

The chain links TRBV3-1 to TRBJ2-7; the D gene could be TRBD1 or TRBD2 (5 bases each). Trimming removed 8 bases from V and 4 bases from J, with 9 bases in between. Germline loops: CDR1 LGHDT, CDR2 YNNKEL (reference sequence). The CDR3 covers 11 residues. The CDR3 DNA sequence: TGTGCCAGCGGGGGTGGATACGAGCAGTACTTC. This translates into CASGGGYEQYF.